One sample yielded the 28 T cell receptor beta chains listed below, sequenced in a study of blood T cells in healthy people across ages. Next came a second PCR, run for about 7 to 12 cycles, which used a sample-barcoded 5' primer along with a J-beta primer mix. TCRdb ran MiXCR on the 5' RACE reads and lists one entry per CDR3 protein. The table has nearly 800,000 distinct CDR3 sequences, about 61% seen once; the top ten hold about a quarter. Sequencing input: blood. The receptors come from a middle-aged man in good health.

The J gene is TRBJ1-1, the V gene TRBV5-1; no firm D call. CDR1 SGHRS and CDR2 YFSETQ come from the germline V gene. The germline V and J ends were trimmed by 0 bases and 0 bases, with 9 bases remaining between them. The CDR3 runs 15 residues. The CDR3: CASSLGPLMNTEAFF. CDR3 sequence (DNA): TGCGCCAGCAGCTTGGGGCCGTTGATGAACACTGAAGCTTTCTTT.

This chain uses TRBV7-2 with TRBJ2-3, with 11 nucleotides matching TRBD1. This CDR3 is 17 amino acids long. The trim removed 4 bases at V and 1 base at J, leaving 7 bases unmatched. Germline V gives CDR1 SGHTA, CDR2 FQGNSA. CDR3 in DNA: TGTGCCAGCAGCTCCATAGGACAGGGGGCCCGCACAGATACGCAGTATTTT. This gives the protein CASSSIGQGARTDTQYF.

The chain recombines TRBV20-1 with TRBJ2-5, with 10 bases aligning to TRBD1. The end of the DNA is better explained by TRBJ2-7, so the J call may be wrong. Germline V gives CDR1 DFQATT, CDR2 SNEGSKA (reference sequence). This CDR3 has 16 residues. The CDR3: CSATYPTGGLTYEQYF. CDR3 DNA: TGCAGTGCTACCTATCCGACAGGGGGCTTAACCTACGAGCAGTACTTC.

On this clonotype itself: Germline is not matched at one junction end, which may reflect a read error. The DNA of the CDR3 is TGTGCCAGCAGTCAAGAGGCATCAGGGGATGAGCAGTTCTTC. It translates to CASSQEASGDEQFF. The chain joins TRBV14 to TRBJ2-1, with TRBD1 as a possible D gene (6 bases). The CDR3 contains 14 residues. Germline loops: CDR1 SGHDN, CDR2 FVKESK.

J is TRBJ1-1 and V is TRBV4-2; D possibly corresponds to TRBD1 (6 bases). This CDR3 is built from 17 residues. The V and J ends lost 0 bases and 2 bases respectively, with 16 bases between them. Germline CDR1 is LGHNA and CDR2 is YNFKEQ. The CDR3 reads CASSQDFQGLENTEAFF. CDR3 bases: TGTGCCAGCAGCCAAGATTTTCAGGGGCTGGAAAACACTGAAGCTTTCTTT.

This clonotype was seen more than once but under ten times. The rearrangement links TRBV7-3 to TRBJ2-7; D gene unclear. The CDR3 has 13 amino acids. The V and J ends lost 8 bases and 6 bases respectively, with 17 bases between them. The V gene's germline CDR1 is SGHTA and CDR2 FQGTGA. The CDR3 bases are TGTGCCAGCGCCCCGGCGGTAAACGGCGAGCAGTACTTC. Its protein product is CASAPAVNGEQYF.

This clonotype was seen a few times. One end of the junction varies from germline; a read error may be responsible. V gene TRBV4-1 combines with J gene TRBJ2-1, with 13 bases lining up with TRBD2. CDR3 length equals 18 residues. In germline, CDR1 is MGHRA, CDR2 YSYEKL. The CDR3 DNA reads as TGTGCCAGCAGCCAACGGGATGCGGGACTAGCGGGAAGCAATGAGCAGTTCTTC. Protein: CASSQRDAGLAGSNEQFF.

The chain joins TRBV6-5 to TRBJ2-3; D gene uncertain. The V end was cut by 2 bases, the J end by 0 bases, with 9 bases between. The germline CDR1 and CDR2 sequences are MNHEY and SVGAGI. The length of the CDR3 is 15 residues. CDR3 in amino acids: CASSYELSSTDTQYF. The CDR3 DNA is TGTGCCAGCAGTTACGAGCTGTCTAGCACAGATACGCAGTATTTT.

The chain recombines TRBV5-1 with TRBJ2-7; D uncertain. Germline CDR1 reads SGHRS; CDR2 reads YFSETQ. The CDR3 length is 14 residues. The ends were cut back, 0 bases at V and 2 bases at J, with 9 bases in the middle. CDR3 in amino acids: CASSLAVDPYEQYF. The CDR3 nucleotides are TGCGCCAGCAGCTTGGCAGTAGACCCCTACGAGCAGTACTTC.

This clonotype occurred once. The gene calls are TRBV25-1 and TRBJ1-2; unclear D gene. Germline CDR1 and CDR2: MGHDK and SYGVNS. This CDR3 region has 15 residues. V gave up 3 bases and J gave up 0 bases, with 11 bases separating them. CDR3 residues: CASSESESANYGYTF. CDR3 coding DNA: TGTGCCAGCAGTGAGTCGGAGTCTGCTAACTATGGCTACACCTTC.

The chain employs TRBV28 and TRBJ2-3, with D perhaps matching TRBD1 (6 bases). The CDR3 spans 14 residues. In germline, CDR1 is MDHEN, CDR2 SYDVKM. Trimming cost V 5 bases and J 3 bases, with 12 bases left between them. CDR3 sequence (DNA): TGTGCCAGCAGTGAGGGGGAGAAAACAGATACGCAGTATTTT. Translating gives CASSEGEKTDTQYF.

This clonotype was seen a handful of times. The chain recombines TRBV4-3 with TRBJ2-3; TRBD2 matches at 9 bases. This CDR3 contains 17 residues. V trimming: 4 bases; J trimming: 1 base; junction bases outside the gene matches: 9. CDR1 is LGHNA, CDR2 YSLEER, per germline. Here the CDR3 reads CASSLEGEREGTDTQYF. CDR3 bases: TGCGCCAGCAGCCTCGAAGGCGAGCGGGAGGGCACAGATACGCAGTATTTT.

The chain employs TRBV9 and TRBJ2-1; the match to TRBD2 covers 7 bases. The CDR3 totals 14 residues. Per germline, CDR1 SGDLS and CDR2 YYNGEE. V trimming: 0 bases; J trimming: 7 bases; junction bases outside the gene matches: 4. The DNA for the CDR3 is TGTGCCAGCAGCGTAGATAGCGGGCCTAATGAGCAGTTCTTC. It specifies CASSVDSGPNEQFF.

Concerning this clonotype: The junction departs from the called germline gene at one end, perhaps through a read error. The gene calls are TRBV4-1 and TRBJ2-1, with 9 bases lining up with TRBD2. The CDR3 runs 15 residues. From germline, CDR1 is MGHRA and CDR2 YSYEKL. The CDR3 DNA sequence: TGCGCCAGCAGCCAAGATGCGGGACTAGCCAATGAGCGGTTCTTC. As protein: CASSQDAGLANERFF.

The gene calls are TRBV6-1 and TRBJ2-1; 12 bases match TRBD2. The CDR3 has 16 residues. J gave up 1 base and V 5 bases, and 3 bases lay outside the gene matches. Germline V gives CDR1 MNHNS, CDR2 SASEGT. The CDR3 region is CASSRTSGASYNEQFF. CDR3 bases: TGTGCCAGCAGTCGGACTAGCGGGGCTTCCTACAATGAGCAGTTCTTC.

The CDR3 DNA follows: TGTGCCAGCAGCAACTACCCCACAGGGGGCTTCAACTATGGCTACACCTTC. As protein: CASSNYPTGGFNYGYTF. The J gene is TRBJ1-2, the V gene TRBV6-2 or TRBV6-3, with 9 positions matching TRBD1. Trimming at V came to 6 bases and at J to 2 bases, leaving 13 bases not matched to a gene. Germline V gives CDR1 MNHEY, CDR2 SVGEGT. There are 17 residues in the CDR3.

The chain links TRBV6-1 to TRBJ2-1, with a tentative D call TRBD1 (6 bases). The CDR3 length is 13 residues. Germline values: CDR1 MNHNS, CDR2 SASEGT. The V gene lost 3 bases and the J gene lost 4 bases, with 7 bases spanning the gap. CDR3 residues: CASSETGYNEQFF. The CDR3 DNA is TGTGCCAGCAGTGAGACAGGTTACAATGAGCAGTTCTTC.

The CDR3 nucleotides are TGTGCCAGCAGCTCGACTGCTATGGAGCAGTACTTC. Amino acids: CASSSTAMEQYF. This chain uses TRBV7-3 with TRBJ2-7; D uncertain. The CDR3 contains 12 residues. Germline CDR1 and CDR2: SGHTA and FQGTGA. V lost 4 bases and J lost 7, with 11 bases in between.

The chain employs TRBV7-3 and TRBJ2-1; 12 nucleotides line up with TRBD2. V lost 10 bases, J lost 4 bases, and 5 bases stayed unmatched. Germline CDR1 and CDR2: SGHTA and FQGTGA. This CDR3 spans 14 amino acids. CDR3 in amino acids: CATGLAGPYNEQFF. The CDR3, as DNA: TGTGCCACCGGACTAGCGGGACCTTACAATGAGCAGTTCTTC.

This sequence joins TRBV20-1 and TRBJ1-2; 7 bases line up with TRBD1. This CDR3 spans 12 amino acids. Per the germline V gene, CDR1 is DFQATT and CDR2 is SNEGSKA (reference sequence). The CDR3 DNA sequence: TGCAGGACAGGGACGAAGAACTATGGCTACACCTTC. Its translation: CRTGTKNYGYTF.

The chain is built from TRBV11-3 and TRBJ2-7; 8 nucleotides match TRBD1. Germline assignment: CDR1 SGHNT and CDR2 YENEEA. J was trimmed by 4 bases and V by 3 bases; bases with no gene match: 8. CDR3 length equals 15 residues. DNA of the CDR3: TGTGCCAGCAGCTTCAATGAGCAGGGGGCTTACGAGCAGTACTTC. Its protein product is CASSFNEQGAYEQYF.

This rearrangement joins TRBV27 to TRBJ1-5; a weak D match, TRBD1 (6 bases). Germline lookup yields CDR1 MNHEY and CDR2 SMNVEV (reference sequence). Trimming left V 4 bases short and J 7 bases short, with 14 bases between. The CDR3 loop spans 14 amino acids. In DNA, the CDR3 is TGTGCCAGCAGTTCCGGGGGCAGATGGCAGCCCCAGCATTTT. Translated: CASSSGGRWQPQHF.

The sample holds one count of this clonotype. This chain uses TRBV9 with TRBJ1-1; D gene ambiguous. V was trimmed by 3 bases and J by 4 bases, leaving 10 bases between them. The CDR3 covers 13 residues. Germline values: CDR1 SGDLS, CDR2 YYNGEE. CDR3 sequence: CASSAGFSTEAFF. For the CDR3, the DNA is TGTGCCAGCAGCGCAGGTTTTTCCACTGAAGCTTTCTTT.

The chain carries TRBV24-1 and TRBJ2-6; D is undetermined. V lost 7 bases, J lost 1 base, and 16 bases lay in between. In germline, CDR1 is KGHDR, CDR2 SFDVKD. This CDR3 comprises 17 residues. The CDR3 sequence: CATSEPPGPSGANVLTF. CDR3 nucleotides: TGTGCCACCAGCGAACCCCCAGGACCTTCTGGGGCCAACGTCCTGACTTTC.

The CDR3 loop is CASSARVEASSPLHF. The CDR3 DNA reads as TGTGCCAGCAGTGCCAGGGTGGAGGCGAGTTCACCCCTCCACTTT. The chain recombines TRBV27 with TRBJ1-6; tentatively, D is TRBD1 (5 bases). The CDR3 is made up of 15 amino acids. V gave up 5 bases and J gave up 9 bases, with 17 bases separating them. CDR1 and CDR2 from the germline V gene are MNHEY and SMNVEV (reference sequence).

This clonotype was counted ten times or more. This chain connects TRBV3-1 to TRBJ2-4; D remains ambiguous. Germline CDR1 is LGHDT and CDR2 is YNNKEL (reference sequence). CDR3 length: 11 residues. The V end was cut by 1 base, the J end by 6 bases, with 1 base between. This CDR3 is CASSQVNIQYF. Here the CDR3 DNA reads TGTGCCAGCAGCCAAGTAAACATTCAGTACTTC.

This clonotype has a count of ten or more. The chain joins TRBV29-1 to TRBJ1-6; D remains unclear. The CDR3 runs 17 residues. Looked up from germline, CDR1 is SQVTM and CDR2 is ANQGSEA. Between the trimmed V and J ends, which lost 1 base and 0 bases, there was a span of 13 bases. The CDR3 here is CSVEVQITSSYNSPLHF. In nucleotides, the CDR3 is TGCAGCGTTGAAGTCCAGATTACCAGCTCCTATAATTCACCCCTCCACTTT.

To note about this clonotype: It may be a read error: a sequence one base away is much more abundant. V usage is TRBV29-1 and J usage is TRBJ2-5; 12 bases are shared with TRBD2. V lost 4 bases and J lost 11; bases outside the gene matches: 17. In germline, CDR1 is SQVTM, CDR2 ANQGSEA. The CDR3 spans 16 residues. The CDR3 region is CSVGPLRTSGANEQYF. For the CDR3, the DNA is TGCAGCGTTGGCCCTCTTCGGACTAGCGGGGCGAATGAGCAGTACTTC.